Following are 10 T cell receptor beta chains from one sample sequenced in a study of cytomegalovirus exposure and HLA in healthy donors. PCR was performed using 60 Vbeta and 13 Jbeta primers. The method was immunoSEQ multiplex PCR; TCRdb's version includes in-frame clones alone and lacks a portion of them. The table has over 60,000 clones, 65% to 70% seen once; the top ten hold less than 15%. The specimen was PBMCs. The receptors shown here come from a male donor in good health and CMV-seropositive.

This clone has only a few counts. Other nucleotide sequences in the sample specify the same CDR3. This chain links TRBV2 with TRBJ1-5, with 8 positions matching TRBD1. The V segment lost 6 bases and the J segment 5 bases; nucleotides outside the gene matches: 6. The CDR3 has 14 amino acids. CDR1 is SNHLY and CDR2 is FYNNEI in the germline V gene. The CDR3 sequence: CASSPDRGDQPQHF. In DNA, the CDR3 is TGTGCCAGCAGCCCCGACAGGGGAGATCAGCCCCAGCATTTT.

The rearrangement uses TRBV25-1 and TRBJ2-4, with TRBD2 as a possible D gene (5 bases). V lost 3 bases and J 7 bases, leaving 7 bases between the germline ends. The length of the CDR3 is 12 residues. CDR1 MGHDK and CDR2 SYGVNS come from the germline V gene. CDR3 sequence (DNA): TGTGCCAGCAGTGAGAGGGTGAACATTCAGTACTTC. This encodes CASSERVNIQYF.

The chain combines TRBV10-3 with TRBJ2-1, with TRBD1 matching 10 bases. Per germline, CDR1 ENHRY and CDR2 SYGVKD. The CDR3 has 14 amino acids. CDR3 nucleotides: TGTGCTGGGGCGGGGACAGGGGAACACAATGAGCAGTTCTTC. It specifies CAGAGTGEHNEQFF.

This clone was counted between two and nine times. The V and J genes are TRBV6-5 and TRBJ1-1, with 8 bases aligning to TRBD1. Germline trimming cut 5 bases from V and 6 bases from J; bases unmatched to any gene: 2. The CDR3 length is 12 residues. Germline V gives CDR1 MNHEY, CDR2 SVGAGI. CDR3 residues: CASSDRGPEAFF. The CDR3 DNA reads as TGTGCCAGCAGTGACAGGGGCCCTGAAGCTTTCTTT.

This chain uses TRBV7-9 with TRBJ2-7; TRBD2 aligns across 15 bases. Trimming removed 5 bases from V and 3 bases from J; junction bases left unmatched: 8. Germline V gene sequence: CDR1 SEHNR, CDR2 FQNEAQ (reference sequence). CDR3 length: 17 residues. As DNA, the CDR3 is TGTGCCAGCAGCGGGACTAGCGGGAGGCCCATCGACTACGAGCAGTACTTC. It encodes CASSGTSGRPIDYEQYF. The full variable domain, rest sourced from reference TRBV7-9 and TRBJ2-7, is DTGVSQNPRHKITKRGQNVTFRCDPISEHNRLYWYRQTLGQGPEFLTYFQNEAQLEKSRLLSDRFSAERPKGSFSTLEIQRTEQGDSAMYLCASSGTSGRPIDYEQYFGPGTRLTVT.

This clone was counted a single time. The chain uses TRBV2 and TRBJ2-1; 8 nucleotides match TRBD2. The germline gives CDR1 SNHLY, CDR2 FYNNEI. With 3 bases clipped from V and 7 bases from J, the junction kept 11 bases outside the gene matches. This CDR3 has 16 amino acids. The CDR3 DNA follows: TGTGCCAGCAGTGATGGTGGCAGCGGGAGTCGGAATGAGCAGTTCTTC. It codes for CASSDGGSGSRNEQFF.

This clone was detected only a few times. The chain uses TRBV5-6 and TRBJ2-3; TRBD2 might be the D (6 bases). Germline CDR1 is SGHDT and CDR2 is YYEEEE. The CDR3 runs 14 residues. Deletions cut 0 bases from V and 4 bases from J, with 9 bases between. The CDR3 region is CASSLVGSPDTQYF. As DNA, the CDR3 is TGTGCCAGCAGCTTGGTCGGGAGCCCAGATACGCAGTATTTT.

The chain recombines TRBV7-9 with TRBJ2-2; 10 nucleotides agree with TRBD2. The junction had 11 bases not matched to a gene; V was cut back by 5 bases and J by 5 bases. CDR1 and CDR2 from the germline V gene are SEHNR and FQNEAQ (reference sequence). The CDR3 is 17 residues long. The CDR3 DNA sequence: TGTGCCAGCAGCGCTACGTCCCTAGCGGGAGTAACCGGGGAGCTGTTTTTT. Residues: CASSATSLAGVTGELFF.

This chain joins TRBV25-1 and TRBJ1-5; D gene ambiguous. Germline V gene lookup returns CDR1 MGHDK and CDR2 SYGVNS. This CDR3 region has 12 residues. The germline V and J ends were trimmed by 3 bases and 5 bases, with 5 bases remaining between them. CDR3 bases: TGTGCCAGCAGTGAGACATATCAGCCCCAGCATTTT. This codes for CASSETYQPQHF.

The gene calls are TRBV4-1 and TRBJ2-1, with D maybe TRBD1 (6 bases). Trimming cost V 3 bases and J 4 bases, with 13 bases left between them. The CDR3 loop spans 15 amino acids. CDR1 is MGHRA, CDR2 YSYEKL, per germline. The CDR3 region is CASSQIGQIYNEQFF. In DNA, the CDR3 is TGCGCCAGCAGCCAGATCGGACAGATATACAATGAGCAGTTCTTC.